Below, one TCR beta chain is given with its context. Its cognate antigen is unknown. Trimming removed 3 bases from V and 8 bases from J; junction bases left unmatched: 10. This CDR3 has 15 residues. The germline V gene has CDR1 LGHDT and CDR2 YNNKEL (reference sequence). Collection of around 10 milliliters of peripheral blood was performed for each donor. These data come from a study of blood T cells in healthy people across ages. Whole-study findings and limits: Donors of long life had a larger count of naive CD4+ cells and greater diversity than aged donors.

The authors ran a second PCR of about 6 to 11 cycles using a sample-barcoded 5' primer and a J-beta primer mix. Every sample gave at least 2.5 million paired-end reads containing CDR3. Each CDR3 protein is one row after TCRdb ran MiXCR on the 5' RACE reads. Among hundreds of thousands of distinct CDR3 sequences listed, about 47% were seen once. This clonotype originated in a man older than 75 in good health. The sample consisted of blood. The chain joins TRBV3-1 to TRBJ2-1; 7 positions agree with TRBD2. CDR3 amino acids: CASSQGLSERHEQFF. The CDR3 nucleotides read TGTGCCAGCAGCCAGGGACTATCCGAGCGCCATGAGCAGTTCTTC.